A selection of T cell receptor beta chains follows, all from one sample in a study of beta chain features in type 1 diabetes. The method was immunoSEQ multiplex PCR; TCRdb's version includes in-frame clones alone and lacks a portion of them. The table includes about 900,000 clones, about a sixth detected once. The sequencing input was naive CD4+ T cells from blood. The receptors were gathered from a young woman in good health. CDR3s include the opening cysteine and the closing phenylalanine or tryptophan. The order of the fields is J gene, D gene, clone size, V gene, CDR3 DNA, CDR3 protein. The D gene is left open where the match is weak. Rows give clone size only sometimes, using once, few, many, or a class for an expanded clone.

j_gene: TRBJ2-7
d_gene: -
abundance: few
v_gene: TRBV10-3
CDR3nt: TGTGCCATGGGTGACTACGAGCAGTACTTC
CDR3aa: CAMGDYEQYF

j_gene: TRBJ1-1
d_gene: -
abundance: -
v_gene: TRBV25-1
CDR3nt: TGTGCCAGCAGTGTTGCAGGGCTGGGGATGAACACTGAAGCTTTCTTT
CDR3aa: CASSVAGLGMNTEAFF

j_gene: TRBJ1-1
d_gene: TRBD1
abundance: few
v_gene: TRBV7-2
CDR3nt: TGTGCCAGCAGCTTAGCGCAGGGGGCGGGCACTGAAGCTTTCTTT
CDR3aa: CASSLAQGAGTEAFF

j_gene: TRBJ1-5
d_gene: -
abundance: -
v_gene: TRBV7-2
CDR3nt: TGTGCCAGCAGCTTCGGGCAGTCTAGCAATCAGCCCCAGCATTTT
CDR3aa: CASSFGQSSNQPQHF

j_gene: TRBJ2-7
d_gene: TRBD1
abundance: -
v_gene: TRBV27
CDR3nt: TGTGCCAGCAGAAAAACAGGGGGCGGGGACGAGCAGTACTTC
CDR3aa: CASRKTGGGDEQYF

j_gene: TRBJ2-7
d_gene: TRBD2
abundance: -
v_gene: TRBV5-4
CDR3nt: TGTGCCAGCAGCCCTAGCGGGAGTAGGGACGAGCAGTACTTC
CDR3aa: CASSPSGSRDEQYF

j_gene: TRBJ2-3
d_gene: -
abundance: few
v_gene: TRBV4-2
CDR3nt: TGTGCCAGCAGCCATGCTACGGGGAGCACAGATACGCAGTATTTT
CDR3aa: CASSHATGSTDTQYF

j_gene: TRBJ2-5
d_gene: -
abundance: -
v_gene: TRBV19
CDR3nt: TGTGCCAGTAGTTCAGTAAAAGAGACCCAGTACTTC
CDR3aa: CASSSVKETQYF

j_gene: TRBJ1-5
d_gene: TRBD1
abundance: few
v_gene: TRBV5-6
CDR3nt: TGTGCCAGCAGCGAGTTCGACAGGGGCAATCAGCCCCAGCATTTT
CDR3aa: CASSEFDRGNQPQHF

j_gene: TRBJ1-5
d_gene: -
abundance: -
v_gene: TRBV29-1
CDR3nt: TGCAGCGTTGAGCAGGGGAGCAATCAGCCCCAGCATTTT
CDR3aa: CSVEQGSNQPQHF

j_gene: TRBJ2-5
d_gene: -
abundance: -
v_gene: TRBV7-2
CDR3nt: TGTGCCAGCAGCTTACACGGGTTACAAGAGACCCAGTACTTC
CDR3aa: CASSLHGLQETQYF

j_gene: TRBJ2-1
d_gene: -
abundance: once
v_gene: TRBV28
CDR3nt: TGTGCCAGCAGTTTATCCCACAGTGGGAGTGAGCAGTTCTTC
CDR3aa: CASSLSHSGSEQFF

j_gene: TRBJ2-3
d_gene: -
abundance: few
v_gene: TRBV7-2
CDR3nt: TGTGCCAGCAGCTTAGTTGGGGCTGAAACAGATACGCAGTATTTT
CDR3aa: CASSLVGAETDTQYF

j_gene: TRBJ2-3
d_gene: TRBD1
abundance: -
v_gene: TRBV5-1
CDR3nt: TGCGCCAGCAGCGCCGGGACAGGGTGGGATACGCAGTATTTT
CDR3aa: CASSAGTGWDTQYF

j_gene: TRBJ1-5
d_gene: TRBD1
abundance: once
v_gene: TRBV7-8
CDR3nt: TGTGCCAGCAGCTTAGGGGACAGTGTGCAGCCCCAGCATTTT
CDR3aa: CASSLGDSVQPQHF

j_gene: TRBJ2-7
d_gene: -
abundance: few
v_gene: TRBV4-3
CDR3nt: TGCGCCAGCAGCCAAGATTTCCTAGTCGCTCGCTACGAGCAGTACTTC
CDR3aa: CASSQDFLVARYEQYF

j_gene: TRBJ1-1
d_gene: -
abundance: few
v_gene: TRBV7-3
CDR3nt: TGTGCCAGCAGCTTAGGGATTTCGGGCACTGAAGCTTTCTTT
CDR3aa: CASSLGISGTEAFF

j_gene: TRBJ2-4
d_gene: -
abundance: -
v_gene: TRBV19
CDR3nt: TGTGCCAGGATGTACAGGGCACAAGCCAAAAACATTCAGTACTTC
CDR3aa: CARMYRAQAKNIQYF

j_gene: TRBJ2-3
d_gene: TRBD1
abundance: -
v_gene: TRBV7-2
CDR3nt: TGTGCCAGCAGCTTAGCAGGGACAGGGGGCAGAGATACGCAGTATTTT
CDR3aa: CASSLAGTGGRDTQYF

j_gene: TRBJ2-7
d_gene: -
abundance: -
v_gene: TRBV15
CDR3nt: TGTGCCACCAGCAGGGACAGTTCCTACGAGCAGTACTTC
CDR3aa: CATSRDSSYEQYF

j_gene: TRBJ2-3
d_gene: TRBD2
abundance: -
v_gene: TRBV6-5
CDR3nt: TGTGCCAGCAGTTGGCGGCTAGCGGGGACCACAGATACGCAGTATTTT
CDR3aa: CASSWRLAGTTDTQYF

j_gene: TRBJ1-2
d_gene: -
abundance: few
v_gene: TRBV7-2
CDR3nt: TGTGCCAGCAGAAAAGCGGGGGATTCGAACGGGAGCCCTCCATACACCTTC
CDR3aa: CASRKAGDSNGSPPYTF

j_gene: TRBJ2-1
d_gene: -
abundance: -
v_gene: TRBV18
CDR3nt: TGTGCCAGCTCACCACCGTTGGGGATACAGGCCTCCTACAATGAGCAGTTCTTC
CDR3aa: CASSPPLGIQASYNEQFF

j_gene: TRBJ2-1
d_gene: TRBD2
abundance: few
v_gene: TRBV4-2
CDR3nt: TGTGCCAGCAGCCAAGATGAAACGGGGGGGGCCTACAATGAGCAGTTCTTC
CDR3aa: CASSQDETGGAYNEQFF

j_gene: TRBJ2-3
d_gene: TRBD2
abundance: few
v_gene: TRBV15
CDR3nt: TGTGCCACCAGCAGGGTTCACATACTAGCGGGAGTCCCAGATACGCAGTATTTT
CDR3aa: CATSRVHILAGVPDTQYF

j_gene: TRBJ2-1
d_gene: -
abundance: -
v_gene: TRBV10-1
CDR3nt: TGCGCCAGCAGTGAGTCGCCGGGAGCAGGGCCGCAGTTCTTC
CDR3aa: CASSESPGAGPQFF

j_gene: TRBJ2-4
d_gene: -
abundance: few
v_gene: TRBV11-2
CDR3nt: TGTGCCAGCAGCCTGGAGTACAAAAACATTCAGTACTTC
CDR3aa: CASSLEYKNIQYF

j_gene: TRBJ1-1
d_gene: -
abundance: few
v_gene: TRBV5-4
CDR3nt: TGCGCCAGCAGCCAAGGCGCCTCTAGGAACACTGAAGCTTTCTTT
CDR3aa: CASSQGASRNTEAFF

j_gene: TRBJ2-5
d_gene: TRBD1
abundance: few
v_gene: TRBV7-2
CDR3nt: TGTGCCAGCAGCTTATTCGGACAGGGAGCGACCCAGTACTTC
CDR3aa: CASSLFGQGATQYF

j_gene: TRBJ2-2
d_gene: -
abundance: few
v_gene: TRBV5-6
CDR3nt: TGTGCCAGCAGCTGGAACACCGGGGAGCTGTTTTTT
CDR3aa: CASSWNTGELFF

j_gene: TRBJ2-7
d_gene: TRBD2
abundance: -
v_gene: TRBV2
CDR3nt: TGTGCCAGCAGCATACTAGCGGGAGGGACCTACGAGCAGTACTTC
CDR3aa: CASSILAGGTYEQYF

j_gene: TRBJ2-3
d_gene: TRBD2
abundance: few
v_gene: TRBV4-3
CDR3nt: TGCGCCAGCAGCAGGACTAGCGTTGCAGATACGCAGTATTTT
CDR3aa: CASSRTSVADTQYF

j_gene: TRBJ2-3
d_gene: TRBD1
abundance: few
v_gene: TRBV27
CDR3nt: TGTGCCAGCAGTCCTCGTCGACAGGGGTACACAGATACGCAGTATTTT
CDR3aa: CASSPRRQGYTDTQYF

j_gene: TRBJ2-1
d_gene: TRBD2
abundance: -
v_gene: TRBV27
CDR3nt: TGTGCCAGCACTGACTCCGGGACTAGCATCTTCTCCTACAATGAGCAGTTCTTC
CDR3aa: CASTDSGTSIFSYNEQFF

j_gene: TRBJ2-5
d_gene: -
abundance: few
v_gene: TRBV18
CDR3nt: TGTGCCAGCTCACGGCGACTAGACGAAGAGACCCAGTACTTC
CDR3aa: CASSRRLDEETQYF

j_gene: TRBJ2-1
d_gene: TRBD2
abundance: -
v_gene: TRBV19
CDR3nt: TGTGCCAGTAGTAGTCTAGCGGGAAACAATGAGCAGTTCTTC
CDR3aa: CASSSLAGNNEQFF

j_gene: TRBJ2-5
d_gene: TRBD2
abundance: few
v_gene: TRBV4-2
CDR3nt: TGTGCCAGCAGCCAAGATTGGGGGACTAGCGGTCTTCGACACGCCAAGGCCCAGTACTTC
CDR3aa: CASSQDWGTSGLRHAKAQYF

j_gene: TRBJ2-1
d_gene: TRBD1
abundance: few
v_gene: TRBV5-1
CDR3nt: TGCGCCAGCAGCTCCCGGGACAGGGGTGGTGAGCAGTTCTTC
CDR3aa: CASSSRDRGGEQFF

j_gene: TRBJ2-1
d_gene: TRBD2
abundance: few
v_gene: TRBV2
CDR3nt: TGTGCCAGCCAAGCGGGGGGTTACAATGAGCAGTTCTTC
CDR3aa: CASQAGGYNEQFF

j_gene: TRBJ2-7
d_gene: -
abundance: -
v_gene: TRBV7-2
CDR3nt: TGTGCCAGCAGCTACGTGCACTACACCTACGAGCAGTACTTC
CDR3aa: CASSYVHYTYEQYF

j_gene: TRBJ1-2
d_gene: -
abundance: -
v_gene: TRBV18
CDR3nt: TGTGCCAGCTCACCGGACGAAAACTATGGCTACACCTTC
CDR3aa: CASSPDENYGYTF

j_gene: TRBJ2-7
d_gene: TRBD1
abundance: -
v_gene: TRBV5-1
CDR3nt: TGCGCCAGCAGCTCCAGCGTAGGGACAGGGAACCCCTACGAGCAGTACTTC
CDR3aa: CASSSSVGTGNPYEQYF

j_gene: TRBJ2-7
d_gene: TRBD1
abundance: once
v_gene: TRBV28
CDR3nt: TGTGCCAGCAGTTTCCCAGGGGGCGCCTACGAGCAGTACTTC
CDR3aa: CASSFPGGAYEQYF

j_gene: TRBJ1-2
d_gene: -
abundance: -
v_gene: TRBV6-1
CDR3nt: TGTGCCAGCAGTGAAGAAGGGGGATATTACTATGGCTACACCTTC
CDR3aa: CASSEEGGYYYGYTF

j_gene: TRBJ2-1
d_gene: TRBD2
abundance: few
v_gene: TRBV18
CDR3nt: TGTGCCAGCTCACCCGGACTAGTAGCCTACAATGAGCAGTTCTTC
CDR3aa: CASSPGLVAYNEQFF

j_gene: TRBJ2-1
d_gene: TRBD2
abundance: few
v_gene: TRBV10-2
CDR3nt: TGCGCCAGCACTATAACTAGCGGGTCCTTCTACAATGAGCAGTTCTTC
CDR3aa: CASTITSGSFYNEQFF

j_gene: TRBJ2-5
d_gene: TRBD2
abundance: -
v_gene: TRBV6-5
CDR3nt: TGTGCCAGCAGGAGGTTTCCAGCGGGAGTCGAGACCCAGTACTTC
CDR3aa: CASRRFPAGVETQYF

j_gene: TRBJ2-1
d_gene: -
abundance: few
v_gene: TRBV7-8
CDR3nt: TGTGCCAGCAGCTTAAGCGGCAGGGAGAGCAATGAGCAGTTCTTC
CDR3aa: CASSLSGRESNEQFF

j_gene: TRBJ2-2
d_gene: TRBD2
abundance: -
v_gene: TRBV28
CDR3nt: TGTGCCAGCTGGACTAGCGGCAACACCGGGGAGCTGTTTTTT
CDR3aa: CASWTSGNTGELFF

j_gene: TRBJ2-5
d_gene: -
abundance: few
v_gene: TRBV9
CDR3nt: TGTGCCAGCAGCGTAGGGGCGGGTATCCAGGCCAGGGTTATCCAAGAGACCCAGTACTTC
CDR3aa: CASSVGAGIQARVIQETQYF

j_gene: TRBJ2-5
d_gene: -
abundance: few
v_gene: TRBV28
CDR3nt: TGTGCCAGCAGTAGCGGGCCGCCTCAAGAGACCCAGTACTTC
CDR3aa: CASSSGPPQETQYF

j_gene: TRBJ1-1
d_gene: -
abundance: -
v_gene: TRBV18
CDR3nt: TGTGCCAGCTCACCCCTGGGAGGCAACACTGAAGCTTTCTTT
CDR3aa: CASSPLGGNTEAFF

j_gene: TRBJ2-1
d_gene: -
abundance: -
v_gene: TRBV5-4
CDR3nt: TGTGCCAGCAGCTTGGATGGCAATGAGCAGTTCTTC
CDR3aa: CASSLDGNEQFF

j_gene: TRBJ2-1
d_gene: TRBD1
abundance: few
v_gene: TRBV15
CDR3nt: TGTGCCACCAGTAATTACAGGGGGGATGAGCAGTTCTTC
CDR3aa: CATSNYRGDEQFF

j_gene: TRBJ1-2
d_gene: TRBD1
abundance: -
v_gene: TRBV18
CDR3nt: TGTGCCAGCTCACGGTTGGGACAGGGGCTGTCCTGGGATGGCTACACCTTC
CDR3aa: CASSRLGQGLSWDGYTF

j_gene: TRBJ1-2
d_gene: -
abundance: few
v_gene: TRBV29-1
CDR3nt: TGCAGCGGACAGAATTCTAACTATGGCTACACCTTC
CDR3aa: CSGQNSNYGYTF

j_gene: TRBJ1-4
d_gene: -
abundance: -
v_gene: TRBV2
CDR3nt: TGTGCCAGCAGTGTGCAGGGGCGGGAAAAACTGTTTTTT
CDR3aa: CASSVQGREKLFF

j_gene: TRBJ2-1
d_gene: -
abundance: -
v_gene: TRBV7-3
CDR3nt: TGTGCCAGCAGCCTACTTGGGGTTGGCAATGAGCAGTTCTTC
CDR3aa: CASSLLGVGNEQFF

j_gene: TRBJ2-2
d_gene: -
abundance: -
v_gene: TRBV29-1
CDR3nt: TGCAGCGCCGAAGGGCTGAGAGGGTCAAACACCGGGGAGCTGTTTTTT
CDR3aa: CSAEGLRGSNTGELFF